The TCR beta chain under discussion was sequenced for a study of T cell responses to AZD1222 COVID-19 vaccine. This clone occurred a few times. The germline gives CDR1 GTSNPN, CDR2 SVGIG (reference sequence). The CDR3 contains 12 residues. V was pared by 3 bases and J by 4 bases, with 2 bases of the junction left unmatched. Libraries were prepared by immunoSEQ multiplex PCR; TCRdb keeps only in-frame clonotypes and omits some of them. The sample gives approximately 97,000 clones, 86% of which show up once; around 5% is in the top ten. The source was peripheral blood, collected on day 0 of AZD1222 vaccination. This receptor was identified in an adult in good health. The chain has TRBV30 and TRBJ1-2, with TRBD1 matching over 7 bases. CDR3 protein: CAWSGDSYGYTF. As DNA, the CDR3 is TGTGCCTGGAGCGGGGACAGCTATGGCTACACCTTC.